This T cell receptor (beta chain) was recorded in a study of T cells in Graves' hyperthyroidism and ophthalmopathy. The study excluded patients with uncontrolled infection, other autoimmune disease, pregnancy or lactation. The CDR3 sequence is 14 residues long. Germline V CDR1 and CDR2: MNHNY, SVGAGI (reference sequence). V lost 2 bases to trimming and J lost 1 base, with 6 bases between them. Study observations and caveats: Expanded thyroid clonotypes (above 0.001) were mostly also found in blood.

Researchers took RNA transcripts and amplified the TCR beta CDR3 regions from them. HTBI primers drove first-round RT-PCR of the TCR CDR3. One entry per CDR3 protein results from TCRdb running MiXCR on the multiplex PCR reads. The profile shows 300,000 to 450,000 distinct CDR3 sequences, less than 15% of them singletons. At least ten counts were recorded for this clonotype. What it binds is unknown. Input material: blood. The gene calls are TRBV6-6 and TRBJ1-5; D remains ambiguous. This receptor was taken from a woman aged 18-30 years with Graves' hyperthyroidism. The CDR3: CASSYEVSNQPQHF. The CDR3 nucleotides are TGTGCCAGCAGTTACGAGGTCAGCAATCAGCCCCAGCATTTT.